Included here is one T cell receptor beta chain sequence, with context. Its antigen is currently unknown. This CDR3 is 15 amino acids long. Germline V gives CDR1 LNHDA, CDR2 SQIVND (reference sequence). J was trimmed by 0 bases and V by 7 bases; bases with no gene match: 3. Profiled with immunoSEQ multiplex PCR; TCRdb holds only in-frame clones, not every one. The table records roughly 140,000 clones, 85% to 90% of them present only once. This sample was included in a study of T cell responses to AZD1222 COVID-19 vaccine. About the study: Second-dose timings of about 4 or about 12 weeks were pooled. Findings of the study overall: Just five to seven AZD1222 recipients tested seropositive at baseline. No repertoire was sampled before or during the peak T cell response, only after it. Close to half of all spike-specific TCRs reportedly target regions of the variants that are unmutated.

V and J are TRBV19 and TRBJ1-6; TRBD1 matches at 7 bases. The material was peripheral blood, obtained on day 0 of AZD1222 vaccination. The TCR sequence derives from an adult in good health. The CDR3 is CASTRDSSYNSPLHF. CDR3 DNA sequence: TGTGCCAGTACTCGGGACAGCTCCTATAATTCACCCCTCCACTTT.